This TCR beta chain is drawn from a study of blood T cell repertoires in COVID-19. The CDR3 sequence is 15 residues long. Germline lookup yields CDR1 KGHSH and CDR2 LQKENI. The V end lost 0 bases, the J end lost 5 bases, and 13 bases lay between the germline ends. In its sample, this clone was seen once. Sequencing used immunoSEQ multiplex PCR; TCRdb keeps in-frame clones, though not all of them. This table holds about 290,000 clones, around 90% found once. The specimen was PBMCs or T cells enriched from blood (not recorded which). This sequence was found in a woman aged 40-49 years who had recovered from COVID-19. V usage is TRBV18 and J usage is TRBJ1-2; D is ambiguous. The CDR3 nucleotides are TGTGCCAGCTCACCACCGCAACATAAGATTTATGGCTACACCTTC. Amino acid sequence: CASSPPQHKIYGYTF.